This T cell receptor beta chain was observed in a study of T-cell memory formation after mild COVID-19. Study-wide background: There were largely donor-specific TCR clusters.

Findings of the study overall: Clonal second-wave expansions that peaked on day 37 had unconfirmed SARS-CoV-2 specificity. CD4+ contracting clones were mainly CM and EM; CD8+ ones, EMRA.

Each CDR3 protein gets one entry after TCRdb re-called the 5' RACE reads with MiXCR. Of under 300,000 distinct CDR3 sequences listed, 8% to 10% were seen once; the top ten hold 20% to 25%. The CDR3 extends over 15 amino acids. From germline, CDR1 is SGHTA and CDR2 FQGNSA. Trimming removed 6 bases from V and 5 bases from J, with 16 bases in between. This clonotype showed up just a few times. The antigen remains undetermined. This TCR derives from a man between 18 and 35 years old who had mild COVID-19 (a few samples of this study predate the infection). Cell type and time point are not known. The chain uses TRBV7-2 and TRBJ2-2; D is possibly TRBD1 (5 bases). The sequenced sample consisted of PBMCs or a T cell subset sorted from them (not recorded which). As DNA, the CDR3 is TGTGCCAGCAGTTTTATTGGGGCGTATACCGGGGAGCTGTTTTTT. Translating it yields CASSFIGAYTGELFF.